The 28 T cell receptor beta chains below were found in one sample sequenced in a study of beta chain features in type 1 diabetes. Points from the study as a whole: TCRB CDR3s from Type 1 diabetes patients were moderately but significantly shorter in all four CD4+ subsets.

The authors reverse transcribed all of the isolated RNA, so sequencing captured expressed TCRB transcripts. This table comes from immunoSEQ multiplex PCR, and its TCRdb copy is limited to in-frame clones, with some not included. The table lists a few hundred thousand clones, roughly 13% of them singletons, with over 0.015% in the top ten. No antigen has been identified for these receptors. Material: naive CD4+ T cells from blood. All receptors come from a man aged 30-40 years with type 1 diabetes.

This clone was found a few times. The gene calls are TRBV18 and TRBJ2-7; D may be TRBD1 (5 bases). Trimming shortened V by 1 base and J by 2 bases, and 12 bases separated the two germline ends. The CDR3 contains 15 residues. Germline V lookup: CDR1 KGHSH, CDR2 LQKENI. The CDR3 loop reads CASSPRSQGTYEQYF. CDR3 sequence (DNA): TGTGCCAGCTCACCACGGTCCCAGGGTACCTACGAGCAGTACTTC.

The J gene is TRBJ1-2, the V gene TRBV5-1, with D unclear. The CDR3 is made up of 15 amino acids. The V gene lost 0 bases and the J gene lost 8 bases, with 17 bases spanning the gap. Per germline, CDR1 SGHRS and CDR2 YFSETQ. CDR3 nucleotide sequence: TGCGCCAGCAGCTTGGATCGGGGATCTGCTAACGGCTACACCTTC. As protein: CASSLDRGSANGYTF.

V usage is TRBV5-1 and J usage is TRBJ2-4; 8 bases fit TRBD1. J lost 6 bases, V lost 2 bases, and 13 bases had no gene match. The CDR3 is made up of 17 amino acids. Germline CDR1 reads SGHRS; CDR2 reads YFSETQ. CDR3 sequence (DNA): TGCGCCAGCAGCTTAACAAAAGGACAGGGAACCAGAAACATTCAGTACTTC. Protein product: CASSLTKGQGTRNIQYF.

This clone was detected a few times. The chain links TRBV6-5 to TRBJ1-2; 8 bases map to TRBD1. Germline V gives CDR1 MNHEY, CDR2 SVGAGI. The junction had 10 bases not matched to a gene; V was cut back by 4 bases and J by 3 bases. This CDR3 comprises 16 residues. The CDR3 DNA reads as TGTGCCAGCAGTTTCTATCGGGACAGGCCTGACTATGGCTACACCTTC. Translation: CASSFYRDRPDYGYTF.

The chain employs TRBV6-1 and TRBJ2-7; 7 bases are shared with TRBD1. The junction had 6 bases not matched to a gene; V was cut back by 1 base and J by 0 bases. The CDR3 runs to 16 residues. The germline gives CDR1 MNHNS, CDR2 SASEGT. This CDR3 is CASSEGGQAYSYEQYF. The CDR3 DNA reads TGTGCCAGCAGTGAAGGAGGACAGGCATACTCCTACGAGCAGTACTTC.

V gene TRBV18 combines with J gene TRBJ2-1; 9 bases map to TRBD2. V lost 0 bases and J lost 5; bases outside the gene matches: 8. From germline, CDR1 is KGHSH and CDR2 LQKENI. This CDR3 region has 17 residues. The CDR3 loop is CASSPPTAGGPNNEQFF. CDR3 in DNA: TGTGCCAGCTCACCACCGACGGCGGGAGGGCCGAACAATGAGCAGTTCTTC.

This chain connects TRBV5-1 to TRBJ2-3, with D perhaps matching TRBD1 (6 bases). Per germline, CDR1 SGHRS and CDR2 YFSETQ. There are 15 residues in the CDR3. Trimming left V 4 bases short and J 9 bases short, with 21 bases between. The CDR3 DNA is TGCGCCAGCAGCCCAGCAGGGGTCAGGGGTGAAACGCAGTATTTT. It translates to CASSPAGVRGETQYF.

This clone was seen only a few times. The chain uses TRBV6-1 and TRBJ2-5, with a weak D call TRBD2 (7 bases). The V and J ends lost 1 base and 4 bases respectively, with 13 bases between them. Germline loops: CDR1 MNHNS, CDR2 SASEGT. This CDR3 is 15 amino acids long. CDR3 region: CASSEVRETGETQYF. The DNA for the CDR3 is TGTGCCAGCAGTGAAGTGCGGGAGACAGGAGAGACCCAGTACTTC.

V gene TRBV5-1 combines with J gene TRBJ2-7; 11 nucleotides agree with TRBD2. The V gene's germline CDR1 is SGHRS and CDR2 YFSETQ. The CDR3 is made up of 15 amino acids. V lost 3 bases, J lost 9 bases, and 11 bases stayed unmatched. CDR3 in DNA: TGCGCCAGCAGCTCAGATACTAGCGGGAGTGCGAGGCAGTACTTC. Its protein is CASSSDTSGSARQYF.

The chain uses TRBV7-9 and TRBJ1-4, with 9 bases lining up with TRBD1. Germline assignment: CDR1 SEHNR and CDR2 FQNEAQ (reference sequence). This CDR3 is 15 amino acids long. V shed 5 bases and J 8 bases; nucleotides not matched to a gene: 9. The chain's CDR3 is CASSLYRGQVEKLFF. CDR3 DNA: TGTGCCAGCAGCCTTTACAGGGGGCAGGTAGAAAAACTGTTTTTT.

This sequence joins TRBV9 and TRBJ2-1, with 8 positions matching TRBD2. Germline assignment: CDR1 SGDLS and CDR2 YYNGEE. This CDR3 is 15 amino acids long. Unmatched junction bases numbered 8, after V lost 3 bases and J lost 6 bases. The CDR3 DNA reads TGTGCCAGCAGCGGGCCCCTAGCGGGTTCCAATGAGCAGTTCTTC. Translating gives CASSGPLAGSNEQFF.

The chain recombines TRBV7-2 with TRBJ1-2, with a tentative D call TRBD1 (5 bases). Per the germline V gene, CDR1 is SGHTA and CDR2 is FQGNSA. Trimming removed 5 bases at V and 0 bases at J, with 16 bases between. The CDR3 loop spans 16 amino acids. The CDR3 DNA reads as TGTGCCAGCAGCGGAGGGGAGGCGCTGACTAACTATGGCTACACCTTC. Encoded protein: CASSGGEALTNYGYTF.

CDR3 sequence reads: CAISETFYSGRGNEQYF. CDR3 in DNA: TGTGCCATCAGTGAGACATTCTATAGCGGGAGAGGGAACGAGCAGTACTTC. The chain combines TRBV10-3 with TRBJ2-7; 9 bases map to TRBD2. Unmatched junction bases numbered 13, after V lost 2 bases and J lost 5 bases. The CDR3 loop spans 17 amino acids. The germline CDR1 and CDR2 sequences are ENHRY and SYGVKD.

This clone occurred a few times. The V and J genes are TRBV18 and TRBJ2-3; perhaps TRBD2 as D (6 bases). The CDR3 is 14 amino acids. Trimming cost V 7 bases and J 0 bases, with 11 bases left between them. Looked up from germline, CDR1 is KGHSH and CDR2 is LQKENI. CDR3 in amino acids: CASCLASSTDTQYF. The CDR3, as DNA: TGTGCCAGCTGCCTAGCGTCTAGCACAGATACGCAGTATTTT.

The chain combines TRBV23-1 with TRBJ2-1; D is unclear. TRBV23-1 is annotated as an ORF whose role is uncertain. The CDR3 is 11 amino acids. V was shortened by 2 bases and J by 8 bases, with 4 bases between the two germline ends. The CDR3 bases are TGCGCCAGCAGTCAAGCAGATGAGCAGTTCTTC. Protein product: CASSQADEQFF.

The V and J genes are TRBV11-2 and TRBJ2-3, with 8 nucleotides matching TRBD2. Germline V CDR1 and CDR2: SGHAT, FQNNGV. This CDR3 comprises 17 residues. J lost 0 bases, V lost 5 bases, and 10 bases had no gene match. Here the CDR3 DNA reads TGTGCCAGCAGCGAAAAGCGGGAGACAACTAGCACAGATACGCAGTATTTT. Protein sequence: CASSEKRETTSTDTQYF.

This chain connects TRBV19 to TRBJ2-7; D is perhaps TRBD2 (6 bases). The germline V gene has CDR1 LNHDA and CDR2 SQIVND (reference sequence). The CDR3 has 15 amino acids. V was shortened by 1 base and J by 2 bases, with 12 bases between the two germline ends. As DNA, the CDR3 is TGTGCCAGTAGTATAGTGCGGGGCGAACCCTACGAGCAGTACTTC. It yields the protein CASSIVRGEPYEQYF.

The sample holds a few counts of this clone. The chain has TRBV25-1 and TRBJ2-5; 10 nucleotides align to TRBD1. CDR3 length: 15 residues. V was clipped by 9 bases and J by 4 bases; unmatched bases: 11. CDR1 and CDR2 (germline): MGHDK, SYGVNS. The CDR3 coding sequence is TGTGCCAGTGGCGTGGGGGACAGGGGCCGAGAGACCCAGTACTTC. Translation: CASGVGDRGRETQYF.

The chain joins TRBV9 to TRBJ2-1; 7 bases fit TRBD2. CDR1 and CDR2 (germline): SGDLS, YYNGEE. The V gene end was trimmed by 0 bases and the J gene end by 0 bases; junction bases not matched to a gene: 9. The CDR3 loop spans 18 amino acids. The DNA of the CDR3 is TGTGCCAGCAGCGTAGCTAAGGGGCGGGGGAGCTCCTACAATGAGCAGTTCTTC. This encodes CASSVAKGRGSSYNEQFF.

This clone was seen only a few times. The CDR3 region is CASSTDRGGTGELFF. The CDR3 region has the DNA TGTGCCAGCAGCACCGACAGGGGTGGCACCGGGGAGCTGTTTTTT. The chain carries TRBV4-2 and TRBJ2-2; 8 bases are a match to TRBD1. There are 15 residues in the CDR3. Germline V CDR1 and CDR2: LGHNA, YNFKEQ. The V gene end was trimmed by 5 bases and the J gene end by 4 bases; junction bases not matched to a gene: 6.

This clone was detected a few times. The rearrangement links TRBV28 to TRBJ2-7; 12 bases agree with TRBD1. Trimming removed 3 bases from V and 2 bases from J; junction bases left unmatched: 8. The germline V gene encodes CDR1 MDHEN and CDR2 SYDVKM. CDR3 length: 17 amino acids. The CDR3 sequence: CASSLGQGADIPYEQYF. The CDR3 nucleotides read TGTGCCAGCAGTTTGGGACAGGGGGCCGATATCCCCTACGAGCAGTACTTC. Using reference TRBV28 and TRBJ2-7 for the parts outside the CDR3, the full variable domain is DVKVTQSSRYLVKRTGEKVFLECVQDMDHENMFWYRQDPGLGLRLIYFSYDVKMKEKGDIPEGYSVSREKKERFSLILESASTNQTSMYLCASSLGQGADIPYEQYFGPGTRLTVT.

The chain combines TRBV9 with TRBJ2-2; a possible D gene is TRBD2 (5 bases). The CDR3 loop spans 15 amino acids. Per germline, CDR1 SGDLS and CDR2 YYNGEE. The V gene lost 0 bases and the J gene lost 5 bases, with 11 bases spanning the gap. DNA for the CDR3: TGTGCCAGCAGCGTAGCCAGCGAGGGTACCGGGGAGCTGTTTTTT. It translates to CASSVASEGTGELFF.

This clone has a handful of counts. The CDR3 sequence: CASSRQGGQETQYF. The CDR3 DNA reads TGTGCCAGCAGCCGACAGGGTGGGCAAGAGACCCAGTACTTC. The rearrangement links TRBV7-3 to TRBJ2-5; 7 bases are shared with TRBD1. The CDR3 is 14 residues long. Germline values: CDR1 SGHTA, CDR2 FQGTGA. V was clipped by 5 bases and J by 2 bases; unmatched bases: 5.

The J gene is TRBJ2-7, the V gene TRBV5-4, with TRBD2 matching 7 bases. CDR1 SGHNT and CDR2 YYREEE come from the germline V gene (reference sequence). V shed 0 bases and J 0 bases; nucleotides not matched to a gene: 3. The CDR3 sequence is 15 residues long. The CDR3 nucleotides read TGTGCCAGCAGCTTGGGCGGGAGCGGCTCCTACGAGCAGTACTTC. Amino acids: CASSLGGSGSYEQYF.

The sample holds a few counts of this clone. This chain connects TRBV11-1 to TRBJ2-2, with 7 bases matching TRBD1. The CDR3 is made up of 18 amino acids. The junction had 13 bases not matched to a gene; V was cut back by 2 bases and J by 4 bases. The germline gives CDR1 SGHAT, CDR2 FQDESV (reference sequence). CDR3 in DNA: TGTGCCAGCAGCTTATGGATTACCCGGCAGGGGGTCACCGGGGAGCTGTTTTTT. Translating it yields CASSLWITRQGVTGELFF.

The chain is built from TRBV7-8 and TRBJ2-6, with D possibly being TRBD2 (5 bases). The CDR3 loop spans 19 amino acids. From germline, CDR1 is SGHVS and CDR2 FQNEAQ. V gave up 2 bases and J gave up 4 bases, with 21 bases separating them. CDR3 sequence reads: CASSLLPQAALPGANVLTF. CDR3 nucleotides: TGTGCCAGCAGCTTATTGCCCCAAGCGGCCCTCCCCGGGGCCAACGTCCTGACTTTC.

This clone occurred a few times. The chain has TRBV5-1 and TRBJ2-7; 11 bases align to TRBD2. Germline values: CDR1 SGHRS, CDR2 YFSETQ. Trimming at V came to 2 bases and at J to 5 bases, leaving 6 bases not matched to a gene. This CDR3 contains 15 residues. CDR3 sequence reads: CASSLLAGVEDEQYF. The CDR3 bases are TGCGCCAGCAGCTTACTAGCGGGAGTAGAGGACGAGCAGTACTTC.

This clone was seen a few times. The J gene is TRBJ2-1, the V gene TRBV15, with TRBD2 matching over 8 bases. Germline values: CDR1 LNHNV, CDR2 YYDKDF (reference sequence). J was trimmed by 0 bases and V by 0 bases; bases with no gene match: 7. The CDR3 loop spans 18 amino acids. The CDR3 here is CATSRDPTSVGSYNEQFF. The CDR3 coding sequence is TGTGCCACCAGCAGAGATCCGACTAGCGTCGGCTCCTACAATGAGCAGTTCTTC. The full variable domain, its missing parts supplied by reference TRBV15 and TRBJ2-1, is DAMVIQNPRYQVTQFGKPVTLSCSQTLNHNVMYWYQQKSSQAPKLLFHYYDKDFNNEADTPDNFQSRRPNTSFCFLDIRSPGLGDTAMYLCATSRDPTSVGSYNEQFFGPGTRLTVL.